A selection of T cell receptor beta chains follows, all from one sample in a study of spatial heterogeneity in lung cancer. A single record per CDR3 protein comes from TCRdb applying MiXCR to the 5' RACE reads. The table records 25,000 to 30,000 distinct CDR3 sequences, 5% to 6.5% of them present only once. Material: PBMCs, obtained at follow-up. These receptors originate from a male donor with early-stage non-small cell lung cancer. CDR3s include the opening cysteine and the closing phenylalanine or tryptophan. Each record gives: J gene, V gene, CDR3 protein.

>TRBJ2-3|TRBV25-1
CASSPPGGGTDTQYF
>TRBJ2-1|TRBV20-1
CSAGGTGSGEQFF
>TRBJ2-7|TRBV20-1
CSARSPSGLREQYF
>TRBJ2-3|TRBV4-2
CASSQVERTDTQYF
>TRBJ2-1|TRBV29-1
CSVPGLAGNEQFF
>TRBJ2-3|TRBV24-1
CATSDSQVPQYF
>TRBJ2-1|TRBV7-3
CASSWGAYNEQFF
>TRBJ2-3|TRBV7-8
CASSLPPDTQYF
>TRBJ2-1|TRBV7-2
CASSLARTNNEQFF
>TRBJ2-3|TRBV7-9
CATGGDTQYF
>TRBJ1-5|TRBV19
CASSSGGSNQPQHF
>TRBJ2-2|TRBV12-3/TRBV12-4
CASSLRRNTGELFF